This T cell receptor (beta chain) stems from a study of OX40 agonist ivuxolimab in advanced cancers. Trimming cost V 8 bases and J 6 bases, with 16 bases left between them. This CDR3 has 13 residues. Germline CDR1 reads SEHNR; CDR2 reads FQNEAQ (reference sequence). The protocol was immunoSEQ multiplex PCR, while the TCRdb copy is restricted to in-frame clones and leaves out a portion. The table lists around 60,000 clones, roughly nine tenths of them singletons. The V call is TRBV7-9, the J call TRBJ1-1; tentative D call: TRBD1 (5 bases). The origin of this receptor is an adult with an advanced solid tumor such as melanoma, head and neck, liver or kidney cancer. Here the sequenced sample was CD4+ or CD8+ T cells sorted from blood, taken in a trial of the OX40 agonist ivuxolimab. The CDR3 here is CASAPEGPPEAFF. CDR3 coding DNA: TGTGCCAGCGCTCCGGAGGGACCCCCTGAAGCTTTCTTT. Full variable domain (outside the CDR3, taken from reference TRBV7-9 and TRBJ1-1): DTGVSQNPRHKITKRGQNVTFRCDPISEHNRLYWYRQTLGQGPEFLTYFQNEAQLEKSRLLSDRFSAERPKGSFSTLEIQRTEQGDSAMYLCASAPEGPPEAFFGQGTRLTVV.